This TCR beta chain derives from a study of blood T cell repertoires in COVID-19 (dated by TCRdb to about 2020). With regard to the full study: Samples from collaborators originated in the United States, Italy and Spain and spanned both the acute and convalescent phases of COVID-19. The prospective study material was composed of cDNA or gDNA derived from T cells, B-cell-depleted T cells, or PBMCs. Deeply sampled blood TCRbeta repertoires from subjects exposed to, actively infected with, or recovered from COVID-19 were included in the dataset. The repertoires were made available in a free public database intended to serve as a resource for research on the immune response to SARS-CoV-2. Samples came from the ongoing ImmuneRACE study (first 160 participants) plus 1,254 subjects from 6 global collaborators. The sample metadata nearly always contained a de-identified subject ID, COVID-19 status, age in years and sex. HLA class I and class II types, where available, came from metadata supplied by the sample provider rather than from assay-based typing.

TCRbeta CDR3 regions were amplified from genomic DNA using the immunoSEQ Assay, a bias-controlled multiplex PCR. On the authors' methods: Nucleated cell counts per sample were estimated from amplification of reference gene primers within the assay. Sequence reads were collapsed and filtered to measure the absolute abundance of every unique TCRbeta CDR3 rearrangement. Productive Simpson clonality was computed per sample as the square root of Simpson's diversity index over productive rearrangements. Entries here come from immuneACCESS through TCRdb and include only in-frame sequences with V and J called. Some clones fail to appear in such tables; in the studies checked, an unresolved V gene covers under half of the shortfall, and the cause of the remainder is unknown. That table gives V, J and clone size, and the DNA gave D and trimming. This sample is represented by under 150,000 clones; around 84% of them were singletons. Together, the top ten hold around 35% of the sample.

As concerns this clone: This clone's antigen is unknown. Base qualities are missing; no much larger clone stands one base away.

V loses 3 bases of germline sequence and J loses 3 bases, and the interval between the two ends is 10 bases. Including cysteine and phenylalanine, the CDR3 has 14 amino acids. CDR3 DNA only is kept here, 42 bases in frame from base 1. Based on the germline V gene (reference sequence), the CDR1 and CDR2 sequences are WNHNN and SYGVQD. Whole blood was collected in K2EDTA tubes by collaborating institutions according to the institutions' own protocols. Collaborator samples were shipped for TCRbeta analysis as frozen whole blood, isolated PBMCs, or DNA extracted from either sample type. The full study reports these points: The amount of clinical and demographic metadata varied by source and participant and was provided uncurated.

This sequence originates from a human donor in a cohort sampled during active COVID-19. The rearranged segments are TRBV10-1 and TRBJ2-3, with an unclear D gene assignment. Material for sequencing was peripheral blood. The CDR3: CASSDSTRTDTQYF. The sequenced DNA: TGCGCCAGCAGTGATTCCACCAGGACAGATACGCAGTATTTT.